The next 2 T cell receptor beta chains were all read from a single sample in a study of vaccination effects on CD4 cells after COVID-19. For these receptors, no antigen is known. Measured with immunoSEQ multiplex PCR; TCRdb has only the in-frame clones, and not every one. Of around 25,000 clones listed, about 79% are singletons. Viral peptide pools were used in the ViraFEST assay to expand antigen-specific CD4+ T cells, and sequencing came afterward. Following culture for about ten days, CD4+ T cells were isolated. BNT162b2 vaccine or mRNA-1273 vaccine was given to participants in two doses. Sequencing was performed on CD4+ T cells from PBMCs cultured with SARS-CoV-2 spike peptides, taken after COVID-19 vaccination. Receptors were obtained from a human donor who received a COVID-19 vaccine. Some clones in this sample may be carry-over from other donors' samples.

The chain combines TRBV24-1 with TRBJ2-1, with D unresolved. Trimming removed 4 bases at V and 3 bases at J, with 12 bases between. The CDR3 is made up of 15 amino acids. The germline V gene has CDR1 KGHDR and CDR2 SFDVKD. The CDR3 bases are TGTGCCACCAGTGACAAAGTTACCGTCTACAATGAGCAGTTCTTC. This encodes CATSDKVTVYNEQFF.

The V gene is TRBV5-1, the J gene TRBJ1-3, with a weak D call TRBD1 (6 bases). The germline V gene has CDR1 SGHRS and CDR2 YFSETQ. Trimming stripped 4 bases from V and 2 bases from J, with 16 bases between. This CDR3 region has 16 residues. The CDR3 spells CASSLGRGTAGNTIYF. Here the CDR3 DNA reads TGCGCCAGCAGCCTAGGCAGGGGAACGGCTGGAAACACCATATATTTT. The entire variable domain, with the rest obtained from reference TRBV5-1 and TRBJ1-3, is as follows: KAGVTQTPRYLIKTRGQQVTLSCSPISGHRSVSWYQQTPGQGLQFLFEYFSETQRNKGNFPGRFSGRQFSNSRSEMNVSTLELGDSALYLCASSLGRGTAGNTIYFGEGSWLTVV.